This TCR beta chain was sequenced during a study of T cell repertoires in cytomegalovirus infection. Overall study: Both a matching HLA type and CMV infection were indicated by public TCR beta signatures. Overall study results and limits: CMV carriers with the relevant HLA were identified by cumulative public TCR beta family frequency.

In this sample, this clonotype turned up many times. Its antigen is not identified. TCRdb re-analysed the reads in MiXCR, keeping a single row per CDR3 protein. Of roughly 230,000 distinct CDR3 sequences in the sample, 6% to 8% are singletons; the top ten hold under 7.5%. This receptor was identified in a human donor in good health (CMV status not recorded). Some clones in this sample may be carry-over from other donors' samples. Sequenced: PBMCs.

CDR3: CASSRTSDEAFF. Written as DNA, the CDR3 is TGTGCCAGCAGCCGGACGTCTGATGAAGCTTTCTTT. The V and J genes are TRBV7-9 and TRBJ1-1, with D unresolved. The CDR3 runs 12 residues. Trimming took off 5 bases at V and 7 bases at J, with 11 bases between the two ends. Per germline, CDR1 SEHNR and CDR2 FQNEAQ (reference sequence).